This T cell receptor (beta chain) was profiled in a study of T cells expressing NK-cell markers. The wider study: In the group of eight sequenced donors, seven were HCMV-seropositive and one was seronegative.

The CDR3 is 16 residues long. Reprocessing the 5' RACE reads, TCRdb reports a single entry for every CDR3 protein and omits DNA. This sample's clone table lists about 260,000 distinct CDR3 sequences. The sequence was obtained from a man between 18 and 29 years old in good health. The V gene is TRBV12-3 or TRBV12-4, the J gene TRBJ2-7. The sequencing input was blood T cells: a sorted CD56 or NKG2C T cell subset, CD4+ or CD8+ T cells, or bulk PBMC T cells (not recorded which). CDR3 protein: CASSWWGGSGSYEQYF.